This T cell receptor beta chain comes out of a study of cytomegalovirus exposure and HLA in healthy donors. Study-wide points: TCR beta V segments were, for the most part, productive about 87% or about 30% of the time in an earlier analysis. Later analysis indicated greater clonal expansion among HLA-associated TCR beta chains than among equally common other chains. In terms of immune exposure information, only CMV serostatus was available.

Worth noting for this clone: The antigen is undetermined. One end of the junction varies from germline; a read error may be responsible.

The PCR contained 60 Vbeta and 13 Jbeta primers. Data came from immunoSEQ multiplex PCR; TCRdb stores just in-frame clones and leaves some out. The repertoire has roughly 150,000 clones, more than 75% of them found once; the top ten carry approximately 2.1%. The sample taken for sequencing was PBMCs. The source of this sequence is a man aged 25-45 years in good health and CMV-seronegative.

In nucleotides, the CDR3 is TGTTCCAGCAGCTCAGGGTACGAGCAGTACTTC. It translates to CSSSSGYEQYF. The V and J genes are TRBV7-9 and TRBJ2-7, with D possibly matching TRBD1 (5 bases). This CDR3 comprises 11 residues. The germline gives CDR1 SEHNR, CDR2 FQNEAQ (reference sequence).